This T cell receptor beta chain came from a study of regulatory T cells in long-lasting Graves disease. Study at large: Newly diagnosed Graves' patients had taken antithyroid drugs under 3 months.

At least ten counts were recorded for this clonotype. Its antigen is not identified. Researchers made TCR beta libraries by using iRepertoire HTBI primers and running Arm-PCR on CDR3 regions. TCRdb independently ran MiXCR on the multiplex PCR reads; one entry per CDR3 protein. The sample has about 470,000 distinct CDR3 sequences, 14% to 15% seen once. The time point here: newly diagnosed GD, antithyroid drugs for less than 3 months. Generation of the TCR library employed RNA extracted from PBMCs. The CDR3 runs 16 residues. Germline CDR1 and CDR2: KGHDR and SFDVKD. Trimming took off 3 bases at V and 8 bases at J, with 19 bases between the two ends. Findings and caveats of the study: Gene preferences differed: TRBV28, TRBJ1-2, TRBJ2-5 in persistent cases.

This sample was shared with a second study, whose subject was T cells in Graves' hyperthyroidism and ophthalmopathy. From that report: Over 18 months, lack of ophthalmopathy progression marked Graves' hyperthyroidism as stable. Researchers found most expanded thyroid clonotypes above 0.001 in blood as well.

This receptor was taken from a woman younger than 45 with Graves disease. Sequenced here: peripheral blood mononuclear cells (PBMCs), sampled at new diagnosis, from a patient treated with antithyroid drugs. The chain has TRBV24-1 and TRBJ2-1; D is tentatively TRBD1 or TRBD2 (5 bases each). This CDR3 reads CATSDQTGTGSHEQFF. The CDR3 nucleotides read TGTGCCACCAGTGATCAAACCGGGACGGGGTCACATGAGCAGTTCTTC.